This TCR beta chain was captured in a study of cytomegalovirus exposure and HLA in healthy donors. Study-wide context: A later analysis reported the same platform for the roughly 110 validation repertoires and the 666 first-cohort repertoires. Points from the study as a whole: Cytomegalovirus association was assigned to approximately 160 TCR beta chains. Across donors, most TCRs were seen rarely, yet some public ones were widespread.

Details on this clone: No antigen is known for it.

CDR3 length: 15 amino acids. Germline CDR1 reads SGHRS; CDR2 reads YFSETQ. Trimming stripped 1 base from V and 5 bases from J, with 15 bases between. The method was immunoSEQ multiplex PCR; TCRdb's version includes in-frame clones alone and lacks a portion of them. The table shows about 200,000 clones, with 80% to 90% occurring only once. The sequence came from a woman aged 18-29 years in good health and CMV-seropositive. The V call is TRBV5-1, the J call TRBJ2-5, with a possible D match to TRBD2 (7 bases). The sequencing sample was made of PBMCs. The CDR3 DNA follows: TGCGCCAGCAGCTTGAGCAGGGGCGGGGGTGAGACCCAGTACTTC. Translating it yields CASSLSRGGGETQYF. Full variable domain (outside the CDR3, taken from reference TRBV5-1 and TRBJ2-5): KAGVTQTPRYLIKTRGQQVTLSCSPISGHRSVSWYQQTPGQGLQFLFEYFSETQRNKGNFPGRFSGRQFSNSRSEMNVSTLELGDSALYLCASSLSRGGGETQYFGPGTRLLVL.